The T cell receptor (beta chain) under discussion was sequenced for a study of memory CD4+ T cells and cytomegalovirus serostatus (dated by TCRdb to the late 2010s). Regarding the complete study: The 35 or so healthy Belgian adults in the cohort included 9 who were CMV seropositive and around 25 who were CMV seronegative. The study sequenced CD4+ memory TCRbeta repertoires of a Belgian cohort with known cytomegalovirus serostatus to replicate a published TCR-based CMV serostatus classifier.

The study at large found these results: Only CD4+CD45RO+ memory cells were sequenced, in contrast to the original study, which included naive and memory CD4+ and CD8+ populations. Results were interpreted as suggesting that the CMV-associated TCR signature is largely present in the CD4+ memory repertoire. On the Belgian cohort, the classifier built on the original framework reached a median bootstrapped AUC of about 0.95, with a 95% CI of 0.76-1.00. Of over 150 previously reported CMV-associated TCRbeta sequences, some 67 appeared in the CD4+ memory repertoires, each in one to five individuals. For CMV serostatus prediction, a median bootstrapped AUC of roughly 0.94 was reached with the original framework, and a median bootstrapped AUC of about 0.89 was reached with a US-trained random forest.

On this clone: No cognate antigen has been identified for it. Within one base of it there is no much larger clone, and no base qualities were kept.

The Quick-DNA Microprep Kit was used to extract genomic DNA from the sorted cells. Amplification of TCRbeta DNA was done with the immunoSEQ hsTCRbeta kit, following the protocol from the manufacturer. TCRbeta libraries were sequenced on an Illumina MiSeq instrument. The original methods were these. Removing out-of-frame sequences left under 2.5 million distinct TCRbeta sequences, an average of approximately 65,000 per individual. Each individual was scored by the count of about 150 previously reported CMV-associated TCRbeta sequences and the total productive distinct TCRbeta count. A beta-binomial model was reimplemented in Python, and scikit-learn random forests with default parameters were trained on data from the US cohort. Classifier performance on the Belgian cohort was reported as the median AUC with percentile confidence intervals calculated over 10,000 bootstrap iterations. In TCRdb, the immuneACCESS table is reduced to in-frame sequences with V and J assigned. These tables do not hold every clone; where another copy was compared, an unresolved V gene accounts for under half, and the others remain unexplained. V, J and clone size derive from that table, while D and trimming were established from the DNA sequence. The sample data list some 57,000 clones, and roughly 80% of these were observed just once. The leading ten clones occupy approximately 0.8% of the sample.

The CDR3 measures 14 amino acids from cysteine to phenylalanine. Of the read, only the CDR3 DNA is kept; its 42 bases are in frame from base 1. Germline trimming: 3 bases from V, 2 bases from J; junction bases outside gene matches: 0. From a lookup of the germline V gene (reference sequence), CDR1 and CDR2 are LNHNV and YYDKDF. Single viable CD3+CD4+CD8-CD45RO+ cells were sorted as memory CD4+ T cells on a FACSAria II. CMV serostatus was determined with a Roche Elecsys assay detecting serum IgG against CMV pp150, pp28, p38 and p52. Once the samples were thawed, total CD4+ T cells were enriched through positive selection using CD4 magnetic microbeads. The samples came from a different study that was designed specifically to examine the CD4+ T cell memory repertoire. Peripheral blood mononuclear cells were isolated and cryopreserved according to standard operating procedures, and serum was kept at -80 degrees C. CD3-PerCP (BW264/56), CD4-APC (RPA-T4), CD45RO-PE (UCHT1) and CD8-Pacific Orange (3B5) antibodies were used for staining, and non-viable cells were excluded with Sytox blue.

The sequence was collected from an adult in good health and CMV-seronegative. The V and J genes are TRBV15 and TRBJ1-5, and 8 junction bases match TRBD1. What was sequenced was memory CD4+ T cells from blood. At the DNA level, the sequence is TGTGCCACCAGCAGGGACAGGGGCAATCAGCCCCAGCATTTT. Its coded protein is CATSRDRGNQPQHF.